This TCR beta chain was sequenced in a study of CD8 T cells in Susac syndrome. The CDR3 has 11 residues. Trimming removed 7 bases from V and 6 bases from J, with 12 bases in between. The germline gives CDR1 SQVTM, CDR2 ANQGSEA. Reverse transcription of about 0.45 to 1 ug RNA was performed with random hexamers. A single record per CDR3 protein comes from TCRdb applying MiXCR to the immunoSEQ multiplex PCR reads. The table has hundreds of thousands of distinct CDR3 sequences, roughly 95% seen once. The study used treatment-naive patients who had stable or active relapsing-remitting disease as multiple sclerosis controls. Negative isolation yielded the CD8+ and CD4+ T cells, while FACS enriched the TEMRA cells.

The chain couples TRBV29-1 to TRBJ1-1; D is possibly TRBD1 (5 bases). The sample consisted of CD4+ T cells from PBMCs. The clonotype comes from a human donor with multiple sclerosis. The CDR3 DNA reads TGCAGCGGAAAAGTGGGACCTGAAGCTTTCTTT. It specifies CSGKVGPEAFF. The whole variable domain, filled in from reference TRBV29-1 and TRBJ1-1, reads SAVISQKPSRDICQRGTSLTIQCQVDSQVTMMFWYRQQPGQSLTLIATANQGSEATYESGFVIDKFPISRPNLTFSTLTVSNMSPEDSSIYLCSGKVGPEAFFGQGTRLTVV.